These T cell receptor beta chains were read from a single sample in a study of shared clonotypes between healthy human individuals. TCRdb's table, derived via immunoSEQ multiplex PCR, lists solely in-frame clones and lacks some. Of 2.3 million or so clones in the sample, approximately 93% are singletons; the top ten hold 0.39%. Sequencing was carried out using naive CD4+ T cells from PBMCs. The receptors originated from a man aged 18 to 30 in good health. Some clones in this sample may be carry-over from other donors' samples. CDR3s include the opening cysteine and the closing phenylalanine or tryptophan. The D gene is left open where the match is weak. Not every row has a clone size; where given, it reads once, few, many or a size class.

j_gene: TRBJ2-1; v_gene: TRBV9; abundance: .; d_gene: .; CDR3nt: TGTGCCAGCAGCGTGAGGAGGAGAAGCTCCTACAATGAGCAGTTCTTC; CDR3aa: CASSVRRRSSYNEQFF
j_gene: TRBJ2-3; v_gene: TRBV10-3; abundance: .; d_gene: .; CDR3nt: TGTGCCATCAGTGAATCCCACGGCACAGATACGCAGTATTTT; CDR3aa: CAISESHGTDTQYF
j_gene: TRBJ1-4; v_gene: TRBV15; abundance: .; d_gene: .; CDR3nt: TGTGCCACCAGCAGCTTCGGACAGAAAATTACAACTAATGAAAAACTGTTTTTT; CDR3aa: CATSSFGQKITTNEKLFF
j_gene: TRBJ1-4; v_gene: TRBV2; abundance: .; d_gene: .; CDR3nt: TGTGCCAGCAGTGGAACGACAGGCAGGAAACTGTTTTTT; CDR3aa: CASSGTTGRKLFF
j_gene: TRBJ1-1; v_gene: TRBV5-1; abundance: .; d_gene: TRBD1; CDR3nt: TGCGCCAGCAGCGACAGGGGCACTGAAGCTTTCTTT; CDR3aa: CASSDRGTEAFF
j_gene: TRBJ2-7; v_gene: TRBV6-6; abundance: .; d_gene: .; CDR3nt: TGTGCCAGCAGTTACGATTCTCTAGTGGGCTACGAGCAGTACTTC; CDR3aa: CASSYDSLVGYEQYF
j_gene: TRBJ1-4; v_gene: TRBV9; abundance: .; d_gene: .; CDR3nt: TGTGCCAGCAGCGCAGCTAGGGACGCGGGAAAACTGTTTTTT; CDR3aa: CASSAARDAGKLFF
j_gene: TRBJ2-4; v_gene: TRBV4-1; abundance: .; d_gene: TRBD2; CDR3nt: TGCGCCAGCAGACTAGCGGGAGGGCCGGACAAAAACATTCAGTACTTC; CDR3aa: CASRLAGGPDKNIQYF
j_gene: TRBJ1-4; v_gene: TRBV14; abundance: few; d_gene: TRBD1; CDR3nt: TGTGCCAGCAGCCCCCTCCGGACAGGGAATGAAGGGGGAAAACTGTTTTTT; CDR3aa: CASSPLRTGNEGGKLFF
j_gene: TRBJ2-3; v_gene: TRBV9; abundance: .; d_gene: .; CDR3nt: TGTGCCAGCAGCGTAGCGTCCACAGATACGCAGTATTTT; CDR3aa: CASSVASTDTQYF
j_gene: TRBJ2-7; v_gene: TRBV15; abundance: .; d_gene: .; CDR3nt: TGTGCCACCAGCAGAGGGGAGGAGCAGTACTTC; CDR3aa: CATSRGEEQYF
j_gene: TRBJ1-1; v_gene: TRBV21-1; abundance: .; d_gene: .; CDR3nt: TGTGCCAGCAGCAAACCCCCTGAAGCTTTCTTT; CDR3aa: CASSKPPEAFF
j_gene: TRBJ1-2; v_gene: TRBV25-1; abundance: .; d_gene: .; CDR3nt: TGTGCCAGCAGTGATGTTAAACAGGGCCTATCTGGCTACACCTTC; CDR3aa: CASSDVKQGLSGYTF
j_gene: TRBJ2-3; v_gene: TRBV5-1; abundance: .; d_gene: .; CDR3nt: TGCGCCAGCAGCTACCAGGGCCGCACAGATACGCAGTATTTT; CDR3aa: CASSYQGRTDTQYF
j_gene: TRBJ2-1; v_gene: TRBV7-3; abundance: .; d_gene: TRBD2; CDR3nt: TGTGCCAGCAGCTCGCGGCGGGAGGGCCAGGGGAATGAGCAGTTCTTC; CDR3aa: CASSSRREGQGNEQFF